This T cell receptor (beta chain) is drawn from a study of blood T cell repertoires in COVID-19. For the study at large: The origin of the acute and convalescent COVID-19 samples was the United States, Italy and Spain.

The V end was cut by 1 base, the J end by 8 bases, with 15 bases between. The germline CDR1 and CDR2 sequences are LNHNV and YYDKDF (reference sequence). The CDR3 is made up of 15 amino acids. The assay was immunoSEQ multiplex PCR, and TCRdb's table has in-frame clones only and misses some. This table holds just over 250,000 clones, approximately 86% found once. The rearrangement links TRBV15 to TRBJ2-1, with a tentative D call TRBD2 (6 bases). Sequencing input: peripheral blood. The TCR comes from a man aged 40-55 years who had recovered from COVID-19. In DNA form, the CDR3 reads TGTGCCACCAGCAGAGTGACGCGGGGAGAACATGAGCAGTTCTTC. Its protein is CATSRVTRGEHEQFF.